This TCR beta chain was captured in a study of cytomegalovirus exposure and HLA in healthy donors. V was trimmed by 5 bases and J by 4 bases, leaving 3 bases between them. Germline assignment: CDR1 SQVTM and CDR2 ANQGSEA. This CDR3 has 10 residues. PCR amplification relied on 60 Vbeta primers (plus 13 Jbeta primers). Assay used: immunoSEQ multiplex PCR; TCRdb lists only in-frame clones, some missing. The repertoire consists of tens of thousands of clones, with 80% to 90% occurring once and the leading ten covering around 10%. The sequence was obtained from a woman in her thirties in good health and CMV-seropositive. The genes are TRBV29-1 and TRBJ2-1; D not resolved. The specimen was PBMCs. The chain's CDR3 is CSVSYNEQFF. CDR3 coding DNA: TGCAGCGTTTCTTACAATGAGCAGTTCTTC.